This T cell receptor (beta chain) was identified during a study of shared clonotypes between healthy human individuals. Generated by immunoSEQ multiplex PCR, the TCRdb table keeps only in-frame clones and is missing some. The sample yields around 500,000 clones, more than 65% seen once. The germline gives CDR1 KGHSY, CDR2 FQNENV. The CDR3 has 16 amino acids. V gave up 2 bases and J gave up 3 bases; unmatched junction bases: 8. The sequencing sample was made of PBMCs. V and J are TRBV16 and TRBJ2-7; 9 bases are a match to TRBD1. The sequence derives from a middle-aged woman in good health. Some clones in this sample may be carry-over from other donors' samples. CDR3 in amino acids: CASSQNRGQGNYEQYF. The CDR3 coding sequence is TGTGCCAGCAGCCAAAATCGGGGACAGGGTAACTACGAGCAGTACTTC.